Sequencing of this T cell receptor (beta chain) was carried out in a study of identical twins. The study's findings and limits: There were fewer insertions in abundant cord blood beta clonotypes, but memory repertoires showed no such pattern. It was out-of-frame TCR alpha sharing in monozygotic twins that models underestimated.

MiXCR was run by TCRdb on the 5' RACE reads, yielding one entry per CDR3 protein. This table holds about 530,000 distinct CDR3 sequences, around 20% found once. On this clonotype: Its antigen is still unknown.

CDR3 size: 15 residues. Germline CDR1 is DFQATT and CDR2 is SNEGSKA (reference sequence). V was clipped by 1 base and J by 5 bases; unmatched bases: 8. In addition, the sample was reused for a study of yellow fever vaccine responses in identical twins.

The V and J genes are TRBV20-1 and TRBJ2-3; 8 nucleotides match TRBD2. The TCR was taken from a woman between 18 and 30 years old in good health. What was sequenced was CD4+ T cells sorted from blood. CDR3 in amino acids: CSARGGGGPGDTQYF. For the CDR3, the DNA is TGCAGTGCTAGAGGCGGCGGGGGGCCGGGAGATACGCAGTATTTT.